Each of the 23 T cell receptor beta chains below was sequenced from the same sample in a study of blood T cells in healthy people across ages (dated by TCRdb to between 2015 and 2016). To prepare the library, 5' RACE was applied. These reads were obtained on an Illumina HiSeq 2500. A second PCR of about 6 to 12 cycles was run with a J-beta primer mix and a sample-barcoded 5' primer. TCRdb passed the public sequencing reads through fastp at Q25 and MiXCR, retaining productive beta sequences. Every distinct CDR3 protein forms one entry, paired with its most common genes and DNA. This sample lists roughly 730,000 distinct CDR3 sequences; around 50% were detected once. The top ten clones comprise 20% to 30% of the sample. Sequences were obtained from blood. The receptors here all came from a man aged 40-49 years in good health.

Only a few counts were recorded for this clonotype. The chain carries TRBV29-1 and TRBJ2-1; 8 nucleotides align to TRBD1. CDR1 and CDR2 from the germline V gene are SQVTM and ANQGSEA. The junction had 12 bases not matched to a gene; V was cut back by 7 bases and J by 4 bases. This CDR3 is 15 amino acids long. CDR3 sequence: CSAIIGQGAYNEQFF. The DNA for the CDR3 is TGCAGCGCCATCATAGGGCAGGGGGCGTACAATGAGCAGTTCTTC.

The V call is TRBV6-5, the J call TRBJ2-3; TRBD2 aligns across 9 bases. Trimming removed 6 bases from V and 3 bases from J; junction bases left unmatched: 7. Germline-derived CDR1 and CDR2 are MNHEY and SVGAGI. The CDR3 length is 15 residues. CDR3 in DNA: TGTGCCAGCAGCGAGGCGGGGGGGGTAACAGATACGCAGTATTTT. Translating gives CASSEAGGVTDTQYF.

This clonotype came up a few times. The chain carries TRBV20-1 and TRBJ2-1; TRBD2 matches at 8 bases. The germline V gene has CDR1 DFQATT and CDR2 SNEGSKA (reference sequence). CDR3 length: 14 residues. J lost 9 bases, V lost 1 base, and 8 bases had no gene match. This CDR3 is CSARGGAGVGEQFF. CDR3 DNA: TGCAGTGCTAGAGGTGGAGCGGGAGTAGGTGAGCAGTTCTTC.

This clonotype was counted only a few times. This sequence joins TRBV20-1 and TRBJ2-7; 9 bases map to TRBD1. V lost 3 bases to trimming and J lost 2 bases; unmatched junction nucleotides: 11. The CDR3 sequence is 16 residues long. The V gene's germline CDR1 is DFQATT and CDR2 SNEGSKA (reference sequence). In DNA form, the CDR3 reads TGCAGTGCTAGTGGGGATACAGGGGGCGGGACCTACGAGCAGTACTTC. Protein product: CSASGDTGGGTYEQYF.

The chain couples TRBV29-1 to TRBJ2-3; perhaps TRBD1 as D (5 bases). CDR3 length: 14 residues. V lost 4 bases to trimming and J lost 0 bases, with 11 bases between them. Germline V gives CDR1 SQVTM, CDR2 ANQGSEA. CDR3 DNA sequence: TGCAGCGTTGTAAGGGGCAGAAGCACAGATACGCAGTATTTT. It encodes CSVVRGRSTDTQYF.

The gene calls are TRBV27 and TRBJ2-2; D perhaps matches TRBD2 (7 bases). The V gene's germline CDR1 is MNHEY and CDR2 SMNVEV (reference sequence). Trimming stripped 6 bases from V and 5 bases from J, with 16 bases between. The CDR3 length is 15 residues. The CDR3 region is CASSLGGAPTGELFF. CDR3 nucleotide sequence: TGTGCCAGCAGCCTTGGGGGGGCTCCAACCGGGGAGCTGTTTTTT.

The CDR3, as DNA: TGTGCCAGCAGCTTGAGCGGGGGGGCCTACAATGAGCAGTTCTTC. Residues: CASSLSGGAYNEQFF. The V and J genes are TRBV12-3 or TRBV12-4 and TRBJ2-1; 10 bases agree with TRBD2. The CDR3 extends over 15 amino acids. V lost 6 bases to trimming and J lost 2 bases; unmatched junction nucleotides: 4.

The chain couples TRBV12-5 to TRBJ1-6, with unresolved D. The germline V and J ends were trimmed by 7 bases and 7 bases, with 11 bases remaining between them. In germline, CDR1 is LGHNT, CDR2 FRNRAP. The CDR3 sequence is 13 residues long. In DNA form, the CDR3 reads TGTGCTAGTGATCTCGGATCAAATTCACCCCTCCACTTT. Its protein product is CASDLGSNSPLHF.

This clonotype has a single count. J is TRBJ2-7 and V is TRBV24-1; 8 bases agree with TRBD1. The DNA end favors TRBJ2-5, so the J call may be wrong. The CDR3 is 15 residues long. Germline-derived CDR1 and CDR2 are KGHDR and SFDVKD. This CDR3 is CATSEEQGVAETQYF. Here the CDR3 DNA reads TGTGCCACCAGTGAAGAACAGGGGGTAGCGGAGACCCAGTACTTC.

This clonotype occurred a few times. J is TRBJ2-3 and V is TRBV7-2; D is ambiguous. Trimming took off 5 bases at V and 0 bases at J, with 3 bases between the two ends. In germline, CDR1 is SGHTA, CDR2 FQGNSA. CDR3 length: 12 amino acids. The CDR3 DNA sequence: TGTGCCAGCAGCATAAGCACAGATACGCAGTATTTT. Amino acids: CASSISTDTQYF.

The CDR3 coding sequence is TGTGCCAGCAGTGACCGCGCGGGGTTCCAAGAGACCCAGTACTTC. Its translation: CASSDRAGFQETQYF. The chain recombines TRBV25-1 with TRBJ2-5; TRBD2 might be the D (6 bases). Trimming removed 3 bases at V and 1 base at J, with 12 bases between. CDR3 length equals 15 residues. Germline CDR1 and CDR2: MGHDK and SYGVNS.

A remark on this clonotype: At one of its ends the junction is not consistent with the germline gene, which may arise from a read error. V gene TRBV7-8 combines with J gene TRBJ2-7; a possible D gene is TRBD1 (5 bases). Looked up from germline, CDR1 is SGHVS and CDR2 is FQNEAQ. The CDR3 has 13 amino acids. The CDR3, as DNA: TGTGTCAGCAGCTCGGACACACTCTACGAGCAGTACTTC. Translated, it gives CVSSSDTLYEQYF.

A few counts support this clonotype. The CDR3 DNA sequence: TGCAGTGCTAGGGCGCCCCGGACAGACCCCTACGAGCAGTACTTC. Translated: CSARAPRTDPYEQYF. The gene calls are TRBV20-1 and TRBJ2-7; D might be TRBD1 (6 bases). This CDR3 spans 15 amino acids. CDR1 DFQATT and CDR2 SNEGSKA come from the germline V gene (reference sequence). V was pared by 3 bases and J by 2 bases, with 17 bases between.

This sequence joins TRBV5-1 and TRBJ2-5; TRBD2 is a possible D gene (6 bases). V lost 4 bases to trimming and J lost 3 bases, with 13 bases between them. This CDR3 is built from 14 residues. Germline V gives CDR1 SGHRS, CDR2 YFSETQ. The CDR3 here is CASSLRDSKETQYF. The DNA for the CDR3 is TGCGCCAGCAGCCTCCGGGACTCCAAAGAGACCCAGTACTTC.

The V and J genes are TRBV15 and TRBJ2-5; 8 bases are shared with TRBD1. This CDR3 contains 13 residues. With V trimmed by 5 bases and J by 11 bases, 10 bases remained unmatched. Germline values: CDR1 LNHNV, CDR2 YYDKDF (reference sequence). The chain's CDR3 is CATSETGDGGQYF. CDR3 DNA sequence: TGTGCCACCAGCGAGACAGGGGACGGCGGGCAGTACTTC.

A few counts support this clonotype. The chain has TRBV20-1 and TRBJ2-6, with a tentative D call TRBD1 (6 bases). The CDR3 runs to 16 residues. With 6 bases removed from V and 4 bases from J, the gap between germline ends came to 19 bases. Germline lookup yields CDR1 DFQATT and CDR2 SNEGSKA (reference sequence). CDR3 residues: CSASAGQRYGANVLTF. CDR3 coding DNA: TGCAGTGCCAGCGCAGGACAGCGGTACGGGGCCAACGTCCTGACTTTC.

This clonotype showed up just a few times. The CDR3 loop is CSARGRGQAAYNEQFF. CDR3 sequence (DNA): TGCAGTGCTAGAGGCCGTGGGCAGGCCGCCTACAATGAGCAGTTCTTC. The rearrangement links TRBV20-1 to TRBJ2-1; the D is unclear. The V end was cut by 1 base, the J end by 2 bases, with 15 bases between. CDR1 and CDR2 (germline): DFQATT, SNEGSKA (reference sequence). The CDR3 covers 16 residues.

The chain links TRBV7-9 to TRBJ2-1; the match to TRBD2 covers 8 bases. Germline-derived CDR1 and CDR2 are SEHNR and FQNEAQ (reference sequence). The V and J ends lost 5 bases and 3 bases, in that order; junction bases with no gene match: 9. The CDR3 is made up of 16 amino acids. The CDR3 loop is CASSTLGAGVYNEQFF. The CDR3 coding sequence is TGTGCCAGCAGCACCCTCGGAGCGGGGGTCTACAATGAGCAGTTCTTC.

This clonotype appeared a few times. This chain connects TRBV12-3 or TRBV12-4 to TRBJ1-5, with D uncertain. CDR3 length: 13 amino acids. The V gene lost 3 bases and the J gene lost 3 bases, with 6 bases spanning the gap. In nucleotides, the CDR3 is TGTGCCAGCAGTTTCTCAGCCAATCAGCCCCAGCATTTT. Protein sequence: CASSFSANQPQHF.

CDR3 in DNA: TGTGCCAGCAGTTTACGTCAGGGGTGGGGTGGCTACACCTTC. This encodes CASSLRQGWGGYTF. The J gene is TRBJ1-2, the V gene TRBV27, with D possibly matching TRBD1 (6 bases). Germline lookup yields CDR1 MNHEY and CDR2 SMNVEV (reference sequence). The CDR3 is made up of 14 amino acids. Trimming left V 2 bases short and J 7 bases short, with 14 bases between.

DNA of the CDR3: TGCGCCAGCAGCCAAGATTGGGACAACAATCAGCCCCAGCATTTT. As protein: CASSQDWDNNQPQHF. The rearrangement joins TRBV4-3 to TRBJ1-5, with D perhaps matching TRBD1 (6 bases). The ends were cut back, 0 bases at V and 3 bases at J, with 9 bases in the middle. The CDR3 extends over 15 amino acids. Germline V gives CDR1 LGHNA, CDR2 YSLEER.

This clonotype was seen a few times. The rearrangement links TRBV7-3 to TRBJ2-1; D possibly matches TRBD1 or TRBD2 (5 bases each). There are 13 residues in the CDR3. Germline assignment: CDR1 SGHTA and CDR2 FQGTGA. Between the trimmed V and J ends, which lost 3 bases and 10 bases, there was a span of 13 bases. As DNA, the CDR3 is TGTGCCAGCAGCTTTTCAGGGAGCGGAGAGCAGTTCTTC. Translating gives CASSFSGSGEQFF.

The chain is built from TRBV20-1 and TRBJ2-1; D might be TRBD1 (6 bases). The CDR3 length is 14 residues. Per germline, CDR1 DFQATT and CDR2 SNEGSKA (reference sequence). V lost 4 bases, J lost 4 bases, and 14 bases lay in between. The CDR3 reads CSAKWRTAYNEQFF. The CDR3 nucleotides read TGCAGTGCTAAATGGCGGACAGCATACAATGAGCAGTTCTTC.